This TCR beta chain originates from a study of Ad26.COV2.S vaccination and SARS-CoV-2 variants. Clones were read by immunoSEQ multiplex PCR, and TCRdb kept only the in-frame ones, dropping some. The sample has about 250,000 clones; roughly 85% are singletons. The germline gives CDR1 LNHDA, CDR2 SQIVND (reference sequence). V was trimmed by 6 bases and J by 0 bases, leaving 6 bases between them. The CDR3 length is 13 residues. The treatment here: 15 to 20 received Ad26.COV2.S at low or high dose, single or two shots; 5 received placebo; per-sample allocation not given. Following the first vaccine or placebo injection, samples were taken on day 63.

The chain couples TRBV19 to TRBJ1-3; D is uncertain. This clonotype originated in a person between 18 and 60 years old who received the Ad26.COV2.S COVID-19 vaccine or a placebo. The source material was peripheral blood, sampled in a trial of Ad26.COV2.S vaccine versus placebo. CDR3 amino acids: CASRRLSGNTIYF. DNA for the CDR3: TGTGCCAGTAGACGGCTCTCTGGAAACACCATATATTTT. The full variable domain, completed using reference TRBV19 and TRBJ1-3, is DGGITQSPKYLFRKEGQNVTLSCEQNLNHDAMYWYRQDPGQGLRLIYYSQIVNDFQKGDIAEGYSVSREKKESFPLTVTSAQKNPTAFYLCASRRLSGNTIYFGEGSWLTVV.